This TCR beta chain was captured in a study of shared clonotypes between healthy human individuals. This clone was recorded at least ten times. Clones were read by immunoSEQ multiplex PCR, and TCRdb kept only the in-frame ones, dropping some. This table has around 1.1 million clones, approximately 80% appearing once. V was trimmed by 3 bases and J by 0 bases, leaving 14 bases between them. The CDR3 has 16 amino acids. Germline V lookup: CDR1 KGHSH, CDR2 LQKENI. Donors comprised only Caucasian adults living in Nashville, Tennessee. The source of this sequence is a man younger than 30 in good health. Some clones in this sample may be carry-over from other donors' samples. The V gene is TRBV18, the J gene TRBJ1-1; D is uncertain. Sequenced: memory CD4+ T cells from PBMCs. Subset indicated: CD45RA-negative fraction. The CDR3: CASSPDFGSMNTEAFF. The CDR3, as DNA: TGTGCCAGCTCACCCGACTTTGGGAGTATGAACACTGAAGCTTTCTTT.